This T cell receptor (beta chain) was captured by sequencing in a study of Ad26.COV2.S vaccination and SARS-CoV-2 variants. Treatment noted: about 20 received Ad26.COV2.S at low or high dose, single or two shots; 5 received placebo; per-sample allocation not given. Each sample was drawn 63 days after the first injection (of vaccine or placebo). Germline assignment: CDR1 MDHEN and CDR2 SYDVKM. Trimming removed 5 bases from V and 2 bases from J, with 18 bases in between. The CDR3 consists of 16 residues. TCRdb keeps only in-frame clones here, not all; method: immunoSEQ multiplex PCR. The repertoire holds 300,000 to 400,000 clones, with 85% to 90% as singletons.

The sample consisted of peripheral blood, taken in a trial of Ad26.COV2.S vaccine versus placebo. This chain links TRBV28 with TRBJ2-5; D gene uncertain. The TCR sequence derives from a person aged 18 to 59 who received the Ad26.COV2.S COVID-19 vaccine or a placebo. CDR3 region: CASSTSLGRSQETQYF. The CDR3 region has the DNA TGTGCCAGCAGTACCTCGCTCGGGCGGAGTCAAGAGACCCAGTACTTC.